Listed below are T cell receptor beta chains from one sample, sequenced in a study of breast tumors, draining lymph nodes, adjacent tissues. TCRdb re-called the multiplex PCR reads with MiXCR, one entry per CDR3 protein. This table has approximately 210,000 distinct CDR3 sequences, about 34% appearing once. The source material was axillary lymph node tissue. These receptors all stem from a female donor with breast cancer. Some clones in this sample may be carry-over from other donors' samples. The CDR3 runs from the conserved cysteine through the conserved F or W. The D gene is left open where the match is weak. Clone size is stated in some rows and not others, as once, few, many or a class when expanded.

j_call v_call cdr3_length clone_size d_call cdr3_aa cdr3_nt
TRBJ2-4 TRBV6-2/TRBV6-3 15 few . CASSPPAGRANIQYF TGTGCCAGCAGTCCCCCTGCCGGGAGAGCCAACATTCAGTACTTC
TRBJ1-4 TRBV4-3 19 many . CASSQENGPGAGILEKLFF TGCGCCAGCAGCCAAGAAAATGGTCCAGGTGCGGGGATACTGGAAAAACTGTTTTTT
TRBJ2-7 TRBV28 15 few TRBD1 CASSTRQGVSYEQYF TGTGCCAGCAGTACTCGACAGGGTGTTTCCTACGAGCAGTACTTC
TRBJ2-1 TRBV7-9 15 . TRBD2 CASTTPGTRNNEQFF TGTGCCAGCACTACCCCCGGGACTAGGAACAATGAGCAGTTCTTC
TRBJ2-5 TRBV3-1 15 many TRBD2 CASSQLRAGGGTQYF TGTGCCAGCAGCCAATTGAGAGCGGGAGGGGGGACCCAGTACTTC
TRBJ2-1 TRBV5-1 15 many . CASSLVQASHNEQFF TGCGCCAGCAGCTTGGTGCAGGCCTCTCACAATGAGCAGTTCTTC
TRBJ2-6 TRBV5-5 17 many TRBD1 CASSPGQGIAGANVLTF TGTGCCAGCAGCCCCGGACAGGGGATCGCGGGGGCCAACGTCCTGACTTTC
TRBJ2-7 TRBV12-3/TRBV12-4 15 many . CASSTQPRGYGEQYF TGTGCCAGCAGTACCCAACCCCGGGGATATGGCGAGCAGTACTTC
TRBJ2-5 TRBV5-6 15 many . CASSIGTVDGETQYF TGTGCCAGCAGCATCGGGACTGTGGACGGGGAGACCCAGTACTTC
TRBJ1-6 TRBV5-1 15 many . CASSLAGGSFDPLHF TGCGCCAGCAGCTTGGCCGGGGGATCTTTTGACCCCCTCCACTTT
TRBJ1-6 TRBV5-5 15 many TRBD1 CASRVSRTGNSPLHF TGTGCCAGCAGAGTATCAAGGACAGGGAATTCACCCCTCCACTTT
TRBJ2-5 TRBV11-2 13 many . CASSQKTPETQYF TGTGCCAGCAGCCAGAAGACACCGGAGACCCAGTACTTC
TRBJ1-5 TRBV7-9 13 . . CASSLVFRETQHF TGTGCCAGCAGCTTAGTGTTTCGGGAGACCCAGCATTTT
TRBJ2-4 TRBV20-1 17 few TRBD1 CSARDGGAQGARGIQYF TGCAGTGCTAGAGATGGGGGGGCACAGGGGGCTAGGGGCATTCAGTACTTC
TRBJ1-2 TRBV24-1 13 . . CATSETGSHGCTF TGTGCCACCAGTGAAACCGGGAGCCATGGCTGCACCTTC
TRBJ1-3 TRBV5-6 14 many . CASSLAGYRNTIYF TGTGCCAGCAGCTTGGCGGGGTATAGAAACACCATATATTTT
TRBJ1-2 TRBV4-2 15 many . CASSQDGGSTDGYTF TGTGCCAGCAGCCAAGATGGGGGGTCGACGGATGGCTACACCTTC
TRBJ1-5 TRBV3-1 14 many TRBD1 CASSRTGANQPQHF TGTGCCAGCAGCCGGACAGGGGCGAATCAGCCCCAGCATTTT
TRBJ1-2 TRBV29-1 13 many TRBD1 CSVDAGQGLGYTF TGCAGCGTTGATGCGGGACAGGGGTTAGGCTACACCTTC
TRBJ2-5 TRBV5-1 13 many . CASSWESQETQYF TGCGCCAGCAGCTGGGAGAGCCAAGAGACCCAGTACTTC
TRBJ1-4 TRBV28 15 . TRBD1 CASSLRDREGEKLFF TGTGCCAGCAGCCTTCGGGACAGGGAAGGAGAAAAACTGTTTTTT
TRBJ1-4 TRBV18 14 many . CASSPGFPNEKLFF TGTGCCAGCTCCCCCGGGTTCCCTAATGAAAAACTGTTTTTT
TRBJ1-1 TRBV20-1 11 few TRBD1 CSAGDRVQASF TGCAGTGCTGGAGACAGGGTTCAAGCTTCCTTT
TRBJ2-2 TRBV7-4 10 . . CASSPGELLF TGTGCCAGCAGCCCCGGGGAGCTGCTTTTT
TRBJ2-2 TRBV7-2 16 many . CASSPGWLEDTGELFF TGTGCCAGCAGCCCGGGGTGGCTAGAGGACACCGGGGAGCTGTTTTTT
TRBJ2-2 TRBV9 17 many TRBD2 CASSTTDGRAGTGELFF TGTGCCAGCAGCACTACGGACGGGAGGGCCGGCACCGGGGAGCTGTTTTTT
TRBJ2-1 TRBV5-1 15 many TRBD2 CASSVRGGPYNEQFF TGCGCCAGCAGCGTCCGGGGGGGGCCCTACAATGAGCAGTTCTTC
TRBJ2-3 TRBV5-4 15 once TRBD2 CASSPRGLAGDTQYF TGTGCCAGCAGCCCCCGGGGACTAGCGGGAGATACGCAGTATTTT
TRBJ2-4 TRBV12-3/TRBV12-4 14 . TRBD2 CASSPGGGKNIQYF TGTGCCAGCAGTCCCGGGGGAGGGAAAAACATTCAGTACTTC